The 5 T cell receptor beta chains below were found in one sample sequenced in a study of Graves' ophthalmopathy and Graves' hyperthyroidism. Amplification from RNA transcripts yielded the TCR beta CDR3 regions. RT-PCR in the first round used HTBI primers; a second-round multiplex PCR followed. Each CDR3 protein is one row after TCRdb ran MiXCR on the multiplex PCR reads. The repertoire holds 400,000 to 500,000 distinct CDR3 sequences, with around a fifth as singletons. The sequenced sample consisted of peripheral blood. These receptor sequences come from a woman under 30 with stable Graves' hyperthyroidism.

This clonotype showed up many times. This chain links TRBV28 with TRBJ2-4; TRBD1 might be the D (5 bases). V was cut by 10 bases and J by 7 bases, with 17 bases left in between. This CDR3 has 13 residues. Germline V lookup: CDR1 MDHEN, CDR2 SYDVKM. CDR3 amino acids: CATHIRGANIQYF. In DNA, the CDR3 is TGTGCCACCCACATTAGGGGCGCGAACATTCAGTACTTC.

This clonotype was seen repeatedly, ten times or more. The chain combines TRBV12-3 or TRBV12-4 with TRBJ2-7, with 16 bases lining up with TRBD2. The CDR3 is 17 residues long. Trimming took 5 bases from V and 3 from J; bases not matched to a gene: 7. The CDR3 here is CASSPGLAGGPSYEQYF. As DNA, the CDR3 is TGTGCCAGCAGTCCGGGACTAGCGGGAGGGCCGAGCTACGAGCAGTACTTC.

At least ten counts were recorded for this clonotype. The V gene is TRBV7-3, the J gene TRBJ1-2; possible D gene TRBD1, 6 bases. The germline gives CDR1 SGHTA, CDR2 FQGTGA. Trimming shortened V by 4 bases and J by 6 bases, and 15 bases separated the two germline ends. CDR3 length: 14 amino acids. CDR3 amino acids: CASSSGHPEDGYTF. CDR3 DNA sequence: TGTGCCAGCAGCTCGGGACACCCAGAGGATGGCTACACCTTC. The complete variable domain, with remaining parts taken from reference TRBV7-3 and TRBJ1-2, reads GAGVSQTPSNKVTEKGKYVELRCDPISGHTALYWYRQSLGQGPEFLIYFQGTGAADDSGLPNDRFFAVRPEGSVSTLKIQRTERGDSAVYLCASSSGHPEDGYTFGSGTRLTVV.

The V call is TRBV4-1, the J call TRBJ1-2; D not certain. V was cut by 0 bases and J by 4 bases, with 9 bases left in between. This CDR3 has 14 residues. The germline V gene has CDR1 MGHRA and CDR2 YSYEKL. CDR3 protein: CASSQDAFGYGYTF. CDR3 DNA sequence: TGCGCCAGCAGCCAAGATGCCTTCGGCTATGGCTACACCTTC.

In this sample, this clonotype turned up many times. The V and J genes are TRBV18 and TRBJ1-1; 7 nucleotides align to TRBD1. This CDR3 comprises 16 residues. CDR1 and CDR2 (germline): KGHSH, LQKENI. V dropped 6 bases and J dropped 0; count of bases not matched to a gene: 10. The CDR3 sequence is CASSGSTGRMNTEAFF. In nucleotides, the CDR3 is TGTGCCAGCTCTGGATCGACAGGGCGCATGAACACTGAAGCTTTCTTT.